The 27 T cell receptor beta chains reported below all come from one sample, sequenced in a study of cytomegalovirus exposure and HLA in healthy donors. Primers: 60 Vbeta forward and 13 Jbeta reverse. Generated by immunoSEQ multiplex PCR, the TCRdb table keeps only in-frame clones and is missing some. This sample carries approximately 220,000 clones, roughly 84% of them seen once, and the ten largest clones take roughly 0.71%. Sample: PBMCs. These receptors were taken from a boy aged 2 to 10 in good health and CMV-seronegative.

V is TRBV9 and J is TRBJ2-1; possible D gene TRBD1, 5 bases. CDR1 and CDR2 from the germline V gene are SGDLS and YYNGEE. The CDR3 contains 15 residues. V was cut by 0 bases and J by 2 bases, with 9 bases left in between. Here the CDR3 DNA reads TGTGCCAGCAGCGTAGAAGGGGCGACCTACAATGAGCAGTTCTTC. It yields the protein CASSVEGATYNEQFF.

The chain carries TRBV7-9 and TRBJ2-7; D may be TRBD1 (5 bases). The germline V gene encodes CDR1 SEHNR and CDR2 FQNEAQ (reference sequence). Trimming left V 8 bases short and J 2 bases short, with 10 bases between. The CDR3 contains 12 residues. For the CDR3, the DNA is TGTGCCAGCCAGGGCAGACCCTACGAGCAGTACTTC. Translated: CASQGRPYEQYF.

The chain has TRBV4-1 and TRBJ2-3, with 9 bases that match TRBD2. The CDR3 sequence is 14 residues long. The germline V gene has CDR1 MGHRA and CDR2 YSYEKL. The junction had 2 bases not matched to a gene; V was cut back by 6 bases and J by 1 base. The CDR3 sequence: CASRRTSGTDTQYF. The CDR3 region has the DNA TGCGCCAGCAGGCGGACTAGCGGCACAGATACGCAGTATTTT.

CDR3 in DNA: TGTGCCAGCAGTTATTACAGCCGTAATTCACCCCTCCACTTT. This codes for CASSYYSRNSPLHF. The chain uses TRBV6-6 and TRBJ1-6, with D uncertain. Trimming took off 3 bases at V and 6 bases at J, with 9 bases between the two ends. This CDR3 is 14 amino acids long. Per the germline V gene, CDR1 is MNHNY and CDR2 is SVGAGI (reference sequence).

The rearrangement uses TRBV6-6 and TRBJ1-1, with 8 bases aligning to TRBD1. This CDR3 contains 14 residues. Losses at the gene ends were 5 bases for V and 3 bases for J; bases not matched to a gene: 5. Germline V gene data show CDR1 as MNHNY and CDR2 as SVGAGI (reference sequence). CDR3 amino acids: CASSHRGRDTEAFF. The CDR3 DNA follows: TGTGCCAGCAGTCACAGGGGGAGGGACACTGAAGCTTTCTTT.

Of note for this clone: Other DNA sequences in the same sample also yield this CDR3. The chain carries TRBV5-4 and TRBJ2-7; D perhaps matches TRBD2 (5 bases). Germline V lookup: CDR1 SGHNT, CDR2 YYREEE (reference sequence). The V end was cut by 0 bases, the J end by 4 bases, with 11 bases between. The CDR3 spans 14 residues. CDR3 protein: CASSLAGGGYEQYF. In nucleotides, the CDR3 is TGTGCCAGCAGCTTGGCGGGTGGAGGATACGAGCAGTACTTC.

The genes are TRBV29-1 and TRBJ1-5; 10 positions agree with TRBD1. Germline assignment: CDR1 SQVTM and CDR2 ANQGSEA. This CDR3 is 14 amino acids long. J lost 2 bases, V lost 6 bases, and 4 bases had no gene match. CDR3 in amino acids: CSVRQGAGNQPQHF. DNA for the CDR3: TGCAGCGTACGACAGGGGGCTGGCAATCAGCCCCAGCATTTT.

V is TRBV5-1 and J is TRBJ2-5; D perhaps matches TRBD2 (5 bases). CDR1 and CDR2 from the germline V gene are SGHRS and YFSETQ. There are 14 residues in the CDR3. The germline V and J ends were trimmed by 0 bases and 5 bases, with 11 bases remaining between them. The DNA for the CDR3 is TGCGCCAGCAGCTTGGTTACTAGTGGGGAGACCCAGTACTTC. Amino acid sequence: CASSLVTSGETQYF.

The chain has TRBV5-1 and TRBJ1-1; perhaps TRBD1 as D (5 bases). V lost 7 bases and J lost 3, with 22 bases in between. Germline CDR1 reads SGHRS; CDR2 reads YFSETQ. The CDR3 length is 16 residues. CDR3 sequence (DNA): TGCGCCAGCGCCCAGGGACTTTATGGGAGGGACACTGAAGCTTTCTTT. It yields the protein CASAQGLYGRDTEAFF.

A word on this clone: A read error may produce the germline difference seen at one junction end. This chain links TRBV6-6 with TRBJ2-1; 9 bases are shared with TRBD2. Germline assignment: CDR1 MNHNY and CDR2 SVGAGI (reference sequence). The CDR3 extends over 15 amino acids. Here the CDR3 DNA reads TGTGCCAGCAGTTCTCCTAGCGGGGCCTATAATGAGCAGTTCTTC. Residues: CASSSPSGAYNEQFF.

Here the CDR3 DNA reads TGCGCCAGCAGCCAAGATAGGTCGCGGGGGGGCACAGATACGCAGTATTTT. It specifies CASSQDRSRGGTDTQYF. The chain employs TRBV4-1 and TRBJ2-3, with 8 positions matching TRBD2. The CDR3 runs 17 residues. Unmatched junction bases numbered 6, after V lost 0 bases and J lost 1 base. Germline CDR1 MGHRA, CDR2 YSYEKL.

The V and J genes are TRBV5-1 and TRBJ2-7; 11 nucleotides align to TRBD2. Trimming removed 0 bases from V and 4 bases from J; junction bases left unmatched: 6. Germline CDR1 SGHRS, CDR2 YFSETQ. The CDR3 consists of 16 residues. Here the CDR3 reads CASSLGSSGGTYEQYF. The CDR3 DNA reads TGCGCCAGCAGCTTGGGCTCTAGCGGGGGGACGTACGAGCAGTACTTC.

The CDR3 sequence is CSARGANYGYTF. Written as DNA, the CDR3 is TGCAGCGCGCGGGGCGCTAACTATGGCTACACCTTC. The genes are TRBV29-1 and TRBJ1-2, with D maybe TRBD1 (5 bases). V was trimmed by 7 bases and J by 0 bases, leaving 9 bases between them. CDR1 and CDR2 from the germline V gene are SQVTM and ANQGSEA. This CDR3 comprises 12 residues.

The rearrangement joins TRBV5-6 to TRBJ1-2, with 7 bases lining up with TRBD1. Trimming at V came to 3 bases and at J to 4 bases, leaving 3 bases not matched to a gene. The germline V gene encodes CDR1 SGHDT and CDR2 YYEEEE. This CDR3 has 13 amino acids. The CDR3 bases are TGTGCCAGCAGCTCCGGGACAGCCTATGGCTACACCTTC. Encoded protein: CASSSGTAYGYTF.

The J gene is TRBJ2-1, the V gene TRBV6-5; 7 bases match TRBD2. Germline V gene sequence: CDR1 MNHEY, CDR2 SVGAGI. Trimming took 5 bases from V and 8 from J; bases not matched to a gene: 9. The CDR3 spans 14 residues. The CDR3 region has the DNA TGTGCCAGCAGTCCAGGACTAGAGTCCGATGAGCAGTTCTTC. It is translated as CASSPGLESDEQFF.

The chain carries TRBV21-1 and TRBJ2-7; the listed D gene, TRBD1, was not tested against the DNA. TRBV21-1 is listed as a pseudogene. The CDR3 sequence is 17 residues long. For the CDR3, the DNA is TGTGCCAGCAGCAAAGCGGGAAGGACAGGGCTAGAGTACGAGCAGTACTTC. This translates into CASSKAGRTGLEYEQYF.

The genes are TRBV4-1 and TRBJ1-5, with a tentative D call TRBD1 (6 bases). V gave up 4 bases and J gave up 7 bases, with 23 bases separating them. CDR1 is MGHRA, CDR2 YSYEKL, per germline. The CDR3 is 17 amino acids. In DNA, the CDR3 is TGCGCCAGCAGCCCGGGGGGACGGGGGGGGCTAGTACAGCCCCAGCATTTT. It is translated as CASSPGGRGGLVQPQHF.

This clone was seen more than once but under ten times. The chain carries TRBV2 and TRBJ1-5; unclear D gene. Trimming took off 1 base at V and 1 base at J, with 8 bases between the two ends. The CDR3 extends over 15 amino acids. CDR1 and CDR2 from the germline V gene are SNHLY and FYNNEI. The CDR3 is CASSEVEGSNQPQHF. The CDR3 DNA reads TGTGCCAGCAGTGAAGTGGAGGGAAGCAATCAGCCCCAGCATTTT.

The chain combines TRBV29-1 with TRBJ1-2; 7 bases align to TRBD1. V lost 4 bases to trimming and J lost 2 bases; unmatched junction nucleotides: 4. Germline V gene data show CDR1 as SQVTM and CDR2 as ANQGSEA. The CDR3 covers 13 residues. This CDR3 reads CSVGPGQNYGYTF. CDR3 bases: TGCAGCGTTGGACCGGGACAGAACTATGGCTACACCTTC.

V gene TRBV30 combines with J gene TRBJ1-2; 8 bases agree with TRBD1. The germline V gene has CDR1 GTSNPN and CDR2 SVGIG (reference sequence). V lost 4 bases and J lost 8; bases outside the gene matches: 6. The CDR3 has 12 residues. The CDR3 reads CAWTTDRGGYTF. The DNA of the CDR3 is TGTGCCTGGACCACCGACAGGGGCGGCTACACCTTC.

J is TRBJ1-2 and V is TRBV14; perhaps TRBD1 as D (5 bases). Germline-derived CDR1 and CDR2 are SGHDN and FVKESK. This CDR3 is 13 amino acids long. The germline V and J ends were trimmed by 4 bases and 7 bases, with 13 bases remaining between them. This CDR3 reads CASSPHRGIGYTF. CDR3 sequence (DNA): TGTGCCAGCAGCCCTCATCGGGGGATTGGCTACACCTTC. Combining the CDR3 with reference TRBV14 and TRBJ1-2 gives the whole variable domain EAGVTQFPSHSVIEKGQTVTLRCDPISGHDNLYWYRRVMGKEIKFLLHFVKESKQDESGMPNNRFLAERTGGTYSTLKVQPAELEDSGVYFCASSPHRGIGYTFGSGTRLTVV.

The rearrangement uses TRBV30 and TRBJ1-3; the D gene is possibly TRBD1 (6 bases). CDR3 length: 16 amino acids. Germline CDR1 reads GTSNPN; CDR2 reads SVGIG (reference sequence). V shed 4 bases and J shed 3 bases, with 19 bases lying between them. The CDR3 loop is CAWTPRGGLHGNTIYF. DNA for the CDR3: TGTGCCTGGACCCCCCGCGGGGGGCTTCATGGAAACACCATATATTTT.

This clone was counted once. The CDR3 region is CAWSGQGLSSYNEQFF. The CDR3 nucleotides read TGTGCCTGGAGCGGACAGGGTTTGAGCTCCTACAATGAGCAGTTCTTC. The V and J genes are TRBV30 and TRBJ2-1; 8 positions match TRBD1. V dropped 3 bases and J dropped 0; count of bases not matched to a gene: 7. This CDR3 region has 16 residues. CDR1 and CDR2 from the germline V gene are GTSNPN and SVGIG (reference sequence).

V usage is TRBV6-5 and J usage is TRBJ2-3; possible D gene TRBD1, 6 bases. Trimming cost V 3 bases and J 0 bases, with 10 bases left between them. This CDR3 region has 15 residues. CDR1 is MNHEY and CDR2 is SVGAGI in the germline V gene. The CDR3 region is CASSYTGHSTDTQYF. The CDR3, as DNA: TGTGCCAGCAGTTATACAGGGCATAGCACAGATACGCAGTATTTT.

The chain employs TRBV11-2 and TRBJ1-4; tentatively, D is TRBD1 (6 bases). There are 15 residues in the CDR3. Germline CDR1 reads SGHAT; CDR2 reads FQNNGV. Trimming removed 6 bases at V and 3 bases at J, with 14 bases between. CDR3 sequence: CASSSTGSANEKLFF. The CDR3 DNA is TGTGCCAGCAGTTCCACAGGGTCGGCTAATGAAAAACTGTTTTTT.

The V and J genes are TRBV9 and TRBJ2-7; D possibly corresponds to TRBD1 (5 bases). Germline CDR1 reads SGDLS; CDR2 reads YYNGEE. Trimming stripped 1 base from V and 2 bases from J, with 16 bases between. The CDR3 sequence is 16 residues long. Here the CDR3 reads CASSVSPVGQTYEQYF. CDR3 in DNA: TGTGCCAGCAGCGTAAGTCCCGTGGGGCAGACCTACGAGCAGTACTTC. Full variable domain (outside the CDR3, taken from reference TRBV9 and TRBJ2-7): DSGVTQTPKHLITATGQRVTLRCSPRSGDLSVYWYQQSLDQGLQFLIQYYNGEERAKGNILERFSAQQFPDLHSELNLSSLELGDSALYFCASSVSPVGQTYEQYFGPGTRLTVT.

This clone showed up just once. The chain combines TRBV18 with TRBJ2-7; 7 nucleotides align to TRBD2. From germline, CDR1 is KGHSH and CDR2 LQKENI. The trim removed 3 bases at V and 4 bases at J, leaving 6 bases unmatched. The CDR3 length is 14 residues. The CDR3 DNA sequence: TGTGCCAGCTCACCGGGAGGGTCTGCATACGAGCAGTACTTC. It encodes CASSPGGSAYEQYF. The whole variable domain, filled in from reference TRBV18 and TRBJ2-7, reads NAGVMQNPRHLVRRRGQEARLRCSPMKGHSHVYWYRQLPEEGLKFMVYLQKENIIDESGMPKERFSAEFPKEGPSILRIQQVVRGDSAAYFCASSPGGSAYEQYFGPGTRLTVT.